This paragraph covers one TCR beta chain sequence. After removal of 5 bases from V and 5 bases from J, the junction contained 10 bases not matched to a gene. The CDR3 consists of 16 residues. In germline, CDR1 is MDHEN, CDR2 SYDVKM. In the authors' workflow: How many nucleated cells were present was estimated from reference gene primer amplification. Some clones are missing from TCRdb's copy, which holds only in-frame ones; the method was immunoSEQ multiplex PCR. The V and J calls and clone size are taken from that table; D and trimming were inferred from the DNA. This sample has some 280,000 clones, with around 90% found just once. These data come from a study of blood T cell repertoires in COVID-19. Looking at the study overall: Spain, Italy and the United States supplied samples that represented acute and convalescent COVID-19. T cells, B-cell-depleted T cells, or PBMCs provided the cDNA or gDNA that served as material.

The receptor was derived from a woman aged 40 to 55 who had recovered from COVID-19. Sequenced sample: peripheral blood. The chain joins TRBV28 to TRBJ1-1; 11 bases fit TRBD1. This chain's CDR3 is CASSPSHGTGGTEAFF. CDR3 coding DNA: TGTGCCAGCAGTCCTAGCCACGGGACAGGGGGGACTGAAGCTTTCTTT.